A selection of T cell receptor beta chains follows, all from one sample in a study of shared clonotypes between healthy human individuals. TCRdb's table, derived via immunoSEQ multiplex PCR, lists solely in-frame clones and lacks some. The data show some 1,600,000 clones, with 95% to 99% seen just once and about 0.4% held by the top ten. The specimen was naive CD4+ T cells sorted from blood. These receptors all stem from a man between 25 and 39 years old in good health. Each CDR3 is given with its conserved first and last residue. Each record gives: clone size, J gene, V gene, D gene, CDR3 DNA, CDR3 protein. D genes are given only for firm matches. Size is stated for part of the rows, as once, few or many counts, or as a class when the clone is expanded.

size: NA; J: TRBJ1-5; V: TRBV2; D: TRBD1; DNA: TGTGCCAGCAGTGATCAGGGGGACCAGCCCCAGCATTTT; CDR3: CASSDQGDQPQHF
size: NA; J: TRBJ2-3; V: TRBV11-2; D: NA; DNA: TGTGCCAGCAGCCTCAGGGAAGATACGCAGTATTTT; CDR3: CASSLREDTQYF
size: NA; J: TRBJ2-2; V: TRBV5-4; D: TRBD2; DNA: TGTGCCAGCAGCTGGGCCGGGACTAGGAACACCGGGGAGCTGTTTTTT; CDR3: CASSWAGTRNTGELFF
size: NA; J: TRBJ2-4; V: TRBV7-9; D: NA; DNA: TGTGCCAGCAGCCCGATCCCGGGCCGGGGTCCCCTCAAAAACATTCAGTACTTC; CDR3: CASSPIPGRGPLKNIQYF
size: NA; J: TRBJ1-5; V: TRBV12-5; D: NA; DNA: TGTGCTAGTGGTTTGCCGCCGACAGGTTACAATTCTGGCAATCAGCCCCAGCATTTT; CDR3: CASGLPPTGYNSGNQPQHF
size: NA; J: TRBJ1-2; V: TRBV5-1; D: NA; DNA: TGCGCCAGCAGCTTAGAGACCGTACGTGGCTACACCTTC; CDR3: CASSLETVRGYTF
size: NA; J: TRBJ2-3; V: TRBV2; D: NA; DNA: TGTGCCAGCAGTGCGCGGTACACAGATACGCAGTATTTT; CDR3: CASSARYTDTQYF
size: NA; J: TRBJ2-1; V: TRBV28; D: NA; DNA: TGTGCCAGCAGTTTACCAGCGGGTCCCGCCTCCTACAATGAGCAGTTCTTC; CDR3: CASSLPAGPASYNEQFF
size: NA; J: TRBJ1-3; V: TRBV9; D: TRBD1; DNA: TGTGCCAGCAGCCCCGGACAGGGCGGAAACACCATATATTTT; CDR3: CASSPGQGGNTIYF
size: NA; J: TRBJ1-5; V: TRBV7-2; D: NA; DNA: TGTGCCAGCAACGATGGGGGCCTGAGCAATCAGCCCCAGCATTTT; CDR3: CASNDGGLSNQPQHF
size: few; J: TRBJ1-5; V: TRBV2; D: NA; DNA: TGTGCCAGCTCCGGGGTGGTGCAGCCCCAGCATTTT; CDR3: CASSGVVQPQHF
size: NA; J: TRBJ1-1; V: TRBV28; D: TRBD1; DNA: TGTGCCACTCAAGACCCGGGACAGAGGAACACTGAAGCTTTCTTT; CDR3: CATQDPGQRNTEAFF
size: NA; J: TRBJ1-4; V: TRBV30; D: NA; DNA: TGTGCCTGGACCTCGGGGGGTAGGGAAAAACTGTTTTTT; CDR3: CAWTSGGREKLFF
size: NA; J: TRBJ2-3; V: TRBV2; D: NA; DNA: TGTGCCACCTCTTTTGGGGCCGGGCTAGATACGCAGTATTTT; CDR3: CATSFGAGLDTQYF
size: NA; J: TRBJ2-3; V: TRBV11-2; D: NA; DNA: TGTGCCAGCAGCTTGGACCGGGGGAGCACAGATACGCAGTATTTT; CDR3: CASSLDRGSTDTQYF
size: NA; J: TRBJ1-1; V: TRBV4-1; D: TRBD1; DNA: TGCGCCAGCAGCGTCAGGGGGTTGAACACTGAAGCTTTCTTT; CDR3: CASSVRGLNTEAFF
size: NA; J: TRBJ2-1; V: TRBV7-2; D: TRBD2; DNA: TGTGCCAGCACGCCCCTAGCGGGAGGGAAGAATGAGCAGTTCTTC; CDR3: CASTPLAGGKNEQFF
size: NA; J: TRBJ2-1; V: TRBV28; D: NA; DNA: TGTGCCAGCCTCCCTAGGCCCAGCGACTACAATGAGCAGTTCTTC; CDR3: CASLPRPSDYNEQFF
size: NA; J: TRBJ2-5; V: TRBV11-2; D: NA; DNA: TGTGCCAGCAGCTCTCGAGCCGGTGCACTGAAAGAGACCCAGTACTTC; CDR3: CASSSRAGALKETQYF
size: NA; J: TRBJ2-2; V: TRBV5-1; D: TRBD2; DNA: TGCGCCAGCAGCTTGGATCTAGCGGGATCGGCCGGGGAGCTGTTTTTT; CDR3: CASSLDLAGSAGELFF
size: NA; J: TRBJ2-7; V: TRBV4-1; D: TRBD2; DNA: TGCGCCAGCAGTCATAGCGGGAGCTCCTACGAGCAGTACTTC; CDR3: CASSHSGSSYEQYF
size: NA; J: TRBJ2-2; V: TRBV27; D: NA; DNA: TGTGCCAGCAGTTTGAGGGGCAGATCGAACACCGGGGAGCTGTTTTTT; CDR3: CASSLRGRSNTGELFF
size: NA; J: TRBJ2-6; V: TRBV19; D: NA; DNA: TGTGCCAGTAGTGTACTCAGGGGTTCTGGGGCCAACGTCCTGACTTTC; CDR3: CASSVLRGSGANVLTF
size: NA; J: TRBJ1-3; V: TRBV5-4; D: NA; DNA: TGTGCCAGCAGCCTAGCCGGACCCGGCGAAAACACCATATATTTT; CDR3: CASSLAGPGENTIYF
size: NA; J: TRBJ2-3; V: TRBV7-2; D: NA; DNA: TGTGCCAGCAGCTGGTCCGGGGATACGCAGTATTTT; CDR3: CASSWSGDTQYF
size: NA; J: TRBJ1-3; V: TRBV28; D: NA; DNA: TGTGCCAGCAGTCCCCCGACAGGCCTGTGGTCTGGAAACACCATATATTTT; CDR3: CASSPPTGLWSGNTIYF
size: NA; J: TRBJ2-1; V: TRBV20-1; D: NA; DNA: TGCAGTGTGAGGGTCAATGAGCAGTTCTTC; CDR3: CSVRVNEQFF
size: NA; J: TRBJ1-2; V: TRBV4-1; D: TRBD1; DNA: TGCGCCAGCAGCCAAGGAGACAGGGATGGCTACACCTTC; CDR3: CASSQGDRDGYTF
size: NA; J: TRBJ1-4; V: TRBV6-5; D: NA; DNA: TGTGCCAGCAGTTACAGGATCCATAATGAAAAACTGTTTTTT; CDR3: CASSYRIHNEKLFF
size: once; J: TRBJ2-7; V: TRBV27; D: NA; DNA: TGTGCCAGCAGCACGACGTCCCCAGGGCCAACCTACGAGCAGTACTTC; CDR3: CASSTTSPGPTYEQYF
size: NA; J: TRBJ2-1; V: TRBV18; D: NA; DNA: TGTGCCAGCTCACCAGGGGGCCTTAATGAGCAGTTCTTC; CDR3: CASSPGGLNEQFF
size: NA; J: TRBJ1-5; V: TRBV28; D: NA; DNA: TGTGCCAGCAATTTATTAAAAGGACAGCCCCAGCATTTT; CDR3: CASNLLKGQPQHF
size: NA; J: TRBJ1-4; V: TRBV9; D: NA; DNA: TGTGCCAGCAGCGTAGCGGGGGCTGGGGCTGAAAAACTGTTTTTT; CDR3: CASSVAGAGAEKLFF
size: NA; J: TRBJ1-4; V: TRBV15; D: NA; DNA: TGTGCCACCAGCAGAGAAAAATGGGAAAAACTGTTTTTT; CDR3: CATSREKWEKLFF
size: NA; J: TRBJ2-1; V: TRBV19; D: TRBD2; DNA: TGTGCCAGTAGTGGGACTAGCGGGAGCCCCTCAGGGGAGCAGTTCTTC; CDR3: CASSGTSGSPSGEQFF
size: NA; J: TRBJ2-3; V: TRBV6-6; D: NA; DNA: TGTGCCAGCTCCGGAGATACGCAGTATTTT; CDR3: CASSGDTQYF
size: NA; J: TRBJ1-5; V: TRBV30; D: NA; DNA: TGTGCCTGGAGTGTACTAGGTCCCCAGCATTTT; CDR3: CAWSVLGPQHF
size: once; J: TRBJ2-7; V: TRBV18; D: NA; DNA: TGTGCCAGCTCACCACGCATCAACGGCTACGAGCAGTACTTC; CDR3: CASSPRINGYEQYF
size: NA; J: TRBJ2-4; V: TRBV28; D: NA; DNA: TGTGCCAGCAGTCTGGGGGGCTACATTCAGTACTTC; CDR3: CASSLGGYIQYF
size: NA; J: TRBJ2-2; V: TRBV6-1; D: NA; DNA: TGTGCCAGCAGTGCTCGGGTGGCCGGGGAGCTGTTTTTT; CDR3: CASSARVAGELFF
size: NA; J: TRBJ2-1; V: TRBV4-1; D: TRBD2; DNA: TGCGCCAGCAGCCAAGGTAGGGGACTAGCGGTGAATGAGCAGTTCTTC; CDR3: CASSQGRGLAVNEQFF
size: NA; J: TRBJ2-7; V: TRBV27; D: TRBD1; DNA: TGTGCCAGCAGTCCCCTCCCGACAGGGGTGGCGAACGAGCAGTACTTC; CDR3: CASSPLPTGVANEQYF
size: NA; J: TRBJ1-5; V: TRBV6-5; D: NA; DNA: TGTGCCAGCAGTGACCGGGGAAGAAATCAGCCCCAGCATTTT; CDR3: CASSDRGRNQPQHF
size: NA; J: TRBJ1-1; V: TRBV6-5; D: NA; DNA: TGTGCCAGCAGTTACACCCGGGTACTGGCTGAAGCTTTCTTT; CDR3: CASSYTRVLAEAFF
size: once; J: TRBJ2-1; V: TRBV7-6; D: NA; DNA: TGTGCCAGCAGCTTAGTAGCTAGCCGAATGGACTCCTACAATGAGCAGTTCTTC; CDR3: CASSLVASRMDSYNEQFF
size: NA; J: TRBJ1-4; V: TRBV28; D: TRBD1; DNA: TGTGCCAGCAGTTTCGGACAGGTTGAAGAAAAACTGTTTTTT; CDR3: CASSFGQVEEKLFF
size: NA; J: TRBJ1-5; V: TRBV19; D: TRBD1; DNA: TGTGCCAGTAGTATAGGGACAGGGGGAAGTGGGCCCCAGCATTTT; CDR3: CASSIGTGGSGPQHF
size: NA; J: TRBJ2-5; V: TRBV19; D: TRBD2; DNA: TGTGCCAGTAGTTTCTCTAGCGGGAGGGCTGGAGAGACCCAGTACTTC; CDR3: CASSFSSGRAGETQYF
size: NA; J: TRBJ2-5; V: TRBV5-1; D: TRBD1; DNA: TGCGCCAGCAGCTTGGACCTGACAGGGCAAGAGACCCAGTACTTC; CDR3: CASSLDLTGQETQYF
size: NA; J: TRBJ2-7; V: TRBV29-1; D: TRBD2; DNA: TGCAGCGTTGAAGGCTCCCGGGGGGGGAAATACGAGCAGTACTTC; CDR3: CSVEGSRGGKYEQYF
size: once; J: TRBJ1-3; V: TRBV5-6; D: NA; DNA: TGTGCCAGCAGCTCACCCAGGAGACTAAACACCATATATTTT; CDR3: CASSSPRRLNTIYF
size: NA; J: TRBJ2-5; V: TRBV30; D: NA; DNA: TGTGCCTGGAGTAGGGGACCCTACCAAGAGACCCAGTACTTC; CDR3: CAWSRGPYQETQYF
size: NA; J: TRBJ1-1; V: TRBV27; D: TRBD1; DNA: TGTGCCAGCAGACAAGAGGGGGCGCAGGGGTTGAGTACTGAAGCTTTCTTT; CDR3: CASRQEGAQGLSTEAFF
size: NA; J: TRBJ2-1; V: TRBV6-9; D: NA; DNA: TGTGCCAGCAGTATCCGGGGCTTAGAGATTCATGAGCAGTTCTTC; CDR3: CASSIRGLEIHEQFF
size: NA; J: TRBJ1-2; V: TRBV5-1; D: TRBD1; DNA: TGCGCCAGCAAGCCACAGGGGAGTTGGGGCTACACCTTC; CDR3: CASKPQGSWGYTF
size: once; J: TRBJ2-1; V: TRBV7-2; D: NA; DNA: TGTGCCAGCAGCCCCCCTAGCAATGAGCAGTTCTTC; CDR3: CASSPPSNEQFF
size: once; J: TRBJ2-2; V: TRBV19; D: NA; DNA: TGTGCCAGTAGTATAGCCGGGGACACCGGGGAGCTGTTTTTT; CDR3: CASSIAGDTGELFF
size: NA; J: TRBJ2-1; V: TRBV6-4; D: TRBD2; DNA: TGTGCCAGCACCTGGAGGCTAGCGGGAGGAGACAATGAGCAGTTCTTC; CDR3: CASTWRLAGGDNEQFF
size: NA; J: TRBJ2-3; V: TRBV4-1; D: NA; DNA: TGCGCCAGCAGCCCGCGGGATTTTAGCACAGATACGCAGTATTTT; CDR3: CASSPRDFSTDTQYF